This record concerns one TCR beta chain sequence. This specimen comes from a study of blood T cell repertoires in COVID-19. Study summary: Specimens from acute and convalescent COVID-19 originated in the United States, Italy and Spain. T cells, B-cell-depleted T cells, or PBMCs provided the cDNA or gDNA that served as material.

The germline V gene encodes CDR1 SGHAT and CDR2 FQNNGV. V trimming: 2 bases; J trimming: 2 bases; junction bases outside the gene matches: 6. The CDR3 is made up of 15 amino acids. Per the original methods: Researchers report that nucleated cell counts were estimated from reference gene primer amplification. Method: immunoSEQ multiplex PCR; TCRdb's copy keeps in-frame clones and lacks some. Clone size and the V and J calls come from that table; the DNA yielded D and trimming. The sample has 150,000 to 200,000 clones; roughly nine tenths are singletons. Sequencing was done on a sample of peripheral blood. The V call is TRBV11-2, the J call TRBJ2-7; 7 bases align to TRBD2. The sequence was collected from a woman in her sixties or seventies with acute or convalescent COVID-19. CDR3 in DNA: TGTGCCAGCAGCTTACTGGGAGGGCAGGCCTACGAGCAGTACTTC. Its translation: CASSLLGGQAYEQYF.